These 20 T cell receptor beta chains originate from one sample sequenced in a study of T cells in Graves' hyperthyroidism and ophthalmopathy. Amplification yielded TCR beta CDR3 regions, with RNA transcripts as the source. First-round RT-PCR with HTBI primers amplified the TCR CDR3 region. MiXCR, run by TCRdb on the multiplex PCR reads, gives a single entry per CDR3 protein. This table has roughly 57,000 distinct CDR3 sequences, under 70% appearing once. Sequencing was done on a sample of blood. The origin of the receptors is a woman between 55 and 75 years old with Graves' ophthalmopathy.

This clonotype was observed many times. The J gene is TRBJ2-1, the V gene TRBV4-2; 11 bases are a match to TRBD2. V shed 3 bases and J 3 bases; nucleotides not matched to a gene: 4. Germline V gene data show CDR1 as LGHNA and CDR2 as YNFKEQ. This CDR3 region has 16 residues. DNA of the CDR3: TGTGCCAGCAGCCACGTTAGCGGGAGGGGCTACAATGAGCAGTTCTTC. This encodes CASSHVSGRGYNEQFF.

In its sample, this clonotype was seen many times. The V and J genes are TRBV15 and TRBJ2-5; the D gene is possibly TRBD1 (6 bases). The CDR3 has 15 residues. The germline V and J ends were trimmed by 3 bases and 3 bases, with 14 bases remaining between them. Germline-derived CDR1 and CDR2 are LNHNV and YYDKDF (reference sequence). Written as DNA, the CDR3 is TGTGCCACCAGCAGGGGGGCAGACGCCAAAGAGACCCAGTACTTC. The encoded protein is CATSRGADAKETQYF.

Comment on this clonotype: A read error is possible here, since a much larger clone lies one base away. The gene calls are TRBV7-3 and TRBJ1-3, with D possibly TRBD1 on 5 matching bases. The CDR3 totals 16 residues. Trimming removed 5 bases from V and 0 bases from J, with 14 bases in between. Germline-derived CDR1 and CDR2 are SGHTA and FQGTGA. The CDR3 region has the DNA TGTGCCAGCAGCCAAGATACGGGGGTCTCTGGAAACACCATATATTTT. This codes for CASSQDTGVSGNTIYF.

This clonotype has only one observation. The chain carries TRBV12-5 and TRBJ1-2; no reliable D call. The CDR3 is 17 amino acids. CDR1 and CDR2 (germline): LGHNT, FRNRAP. V was cut by 2 bases and J by 5 bases, with 21 bases left in between. CDR3 region: CASGLPPKGPRGYGYTF. The CDR3 nucleotides are TGTGCTAGTGGTTTGCCACCAAAAGGGCCCCGTGGATATGGCTACACCTTC.

The J gene is TRBJ1-1, the V gene TRBV27; 7 bases are shared with TRBD1. Germline loops: CDR1 MNHEY, CDR2 SMNVEV (reference sequence). V lost 5 bases and J lost 0; bases outside the gene matches: 18. The CDR3 is 19 amino acids. The DNA of the CDR3 is TGTGCCAGCAGTATCACCCCAGGGGGTGTTTTGGGGGTGAACACTGAAGCTTTCTTT. Residues: CASSITPGGVLGVNTEAFF.

The sample holds a few counts of this clonotype. V and J are TRBV28 and TRBJ2-2; 9 positions match TRBD1. This CDR3 contains 19 residues. CDR1 and CDR2 (germline): MDHEN, SYDVKM. The V and J ends lost 3 bases and 1 base, in that order; junction bases with no gene match: 12. CDR3 residues: CASSFTRDRVYMNTGELFF. CDR3 DNA: TGTGCCAGCAGTTTCACCCGGGACAGGGTTTACATGAACACCGGGGAGCTGTTTTTT.

This sequence joins TRBV11-2 and TRBJ2-3, with D unclear. V was shortened by 5 bases and J by 3 bases, with 3 bases between the two germline ends. The CDR3 runs 11 residues. Germline V gives CDR1 SGHAT, CDR2 FQNNGV. The CDR3 loop reads CASSHTDTQYF. The CDR3 coding sequence is TGTGCCAGCAGCCATACAGATACGCAGTATTTT.

Concerning this clonotype itself: Lacking the conserved final phenylalanine or tryptophan, this CDR3 likely reflects a read error. The rearrangement joins TRBV4-2 to TRBJ1-6; a possible D gene is TRBD1 (6 bases). The V end was cut by 3 bases, the J end by 11 bases, with 17 bases between. CDR1 and CDR2 (germline): LGHNA, YNFKEQ. CDR3 size: 15 residues. CDR3 DNA sequence: TGTGCCAGCAGCCAGGGACCGGGGGGCAATCCACCCCTCCACTCT. It codes for CASSQGPGGNPPLHS.

This clonotype occurred many times. V and J are TRBV6-2 or TRBV6-3 and TRBJ2-7, with TRBD2 matching 8 bases. The CDR3 is 15 amino acids. Germline V gene sequence: CDR1 MNHEY, CDR2 SVGEGT. V lost 5 bases and J lost 0; bases outside the gene matches: 6. The chain's CDR3 is CASSHTGTSSYEQYF. CDR3 sequence (DNA): TGTGCCAGCAGTCACACCGGGACTAGCTCCTACGAGCAGTACTTC.

In its sample, this clonotype was seen many times. V and J are TRBV28 and TRBJ2-7; TRBD1 matches at 8 bases. The V and J ends lost 5 bases and 5 bases, in that order; junction bases with no gene match: 11. The germline CDR1 and CDR2 sequences are MDHEN and SYDVKM. This CDR3 spans 15 amino acids. The CDR3 DNA sequence: TGTGCCAGCAGTCAAACTACAGGGGGTGCCGACGAGCAGTACTTC. Translated, it gives CASSQTTGGADEQYF.

Points on this clonotype: The conserved final phenylalanine or tryptophan is absent from the CDR3, which likely points to a read error. This rearrangement joins TRBV5-1 to TRBJ2-7; D gene unclear. Germline loops: CDR1 SGHRS, CDR2 YFSETQ. Trimming removed 3 bases at V and 6 bases at J, with 1 base between. The length of the CDR3 is 9 residues. The CDR3 DNA sequence: TGCGCCAGCAGCTCCGAGCAGTACTAC. Translation gives CASSSEQYY.

In this sample, this clonotype turned up many times. The chain links TRBV9 to TRBJ2-2; D unresolved. Deletions cut 4 bases from V and 4 bases from J, with 5 bases between. The CDR3 has 12 residues. Germline CDR1 reads SGDLS; CDR2 reads YYNGEE. The CDR3 DNA reads TGTGCCAGCAGCCCCCCCACCGGGGAGCTGTTTTTT. This sequence encodes CASSPPTGELFF.

CDR3 sequence: CASRMGTYEQYF. The CDR3, as DNA: TGTGCCAGCAGAATGGGGACCTACGAGCAGTACTTC. The V and J genes are TRBV6-1 and TRBJ2-7; the D is unclear. This CDR3 is 12 amino acids long. Deletions cut 6 bases from V and 2 bases from J, with 8 bases between. Germline V gene lookup returns CDR1 MNHNS and CDR2 SASEGT.

A note on this clonotype: The junction shows a germline mismatch at one end, possibly a read error. V gene TRBV20-1 combines with J gene TRBJ1-6; perhaps TRBD1 as D (6 bases). The CDR3 contains 15 residues. Germline V CDR1 and CDR2: DFQATT, SNEGSKA (reference sequence). The CDR3 sequence: CSASRAGRGGSPPHF. The CDR3 DNA follows: TGCAGTGCTAGTCGAGCAGGGCGGGGGGGCTCACCCCCCCACTTT.

By share, this clonotype counts as medium-sized (0.01 to 0.1%). V gene TRBV20-1 combines with J gene TRBJ2-3; D possibly matches TRBD1 or TRBD2 (5 bases each). The V gene's germline CDR1 is DFQATT and CDR2 SNEGSKA (reference sequence). V lost 1 base and J lost 2, with 10 bases in between. CDR3 length equals 14 residues. The CDR3 coding sequence is TGCAGTGCTAGAGTCCCGGGGCACACAGATACGCAGTATTTT. It yields the protein CSARVPGHTDTQYF.

This clonotype was recorded many times. The genes are TRBV12-3 or TRBV12-4 and TRBJ1-5, with D unclear. V was shortened by 5 bases and J by 0 bases, with 8 bases between the two germline ends. The CDR3 has 14 amino acids. The DNA for the CDR3 is TGTGCCAGCAGTACTCAGGTTAGCAATCAGCCCCAGCATTTT. It is translated as CASSTQVSNQPQHF.

This clonotype showed up just a few times. A much larger clone lies a single base off, so this may be a read error. V is TRBV5-1 and J is TRBJ2-5; D is unresolved. CDR1 SGHRS and CDR2 YFSETQ come from the germline V gene. The CDR3 contains 14 residues. CDR3 bases: TGCGCCAGCAGCTTGTACCAGTACCAAGAGGCCCAGTACTTC. Translation: CASSLYQYQEAQYF.

For this clonotype: This CDR3 is missing its conserved last phenylalanine or tryptophan, likely due to a read error. The V call is TRBV6-5, the J call TRBJ2-1, with 15 bases aligning to TRBD2. The CDR3 spans 19 residues. The V segment lost 8 bases and the J segment 0 bases; nucleotides outside the gene matches: 11. CDR1 is MNHEY, CDR2 SVGAGI, per germline. CDR3 in amino acids: CASGRTSGGASGSYNEQFS. CDR3 bases: TGTGCCAGCGGTCGGACTAGCGGGGGGGCCTCCGGCTCCTACAATGAGCAGTTCTCC.

In this sample, this clonotype turned up many times. Just one base apart from a much larger clone, this may be a read error. J is TRBJ2-7 and V is TRBV4-2; D uncertain. Looked up from germline, CDR1 is LGHNA and CDR2 is YNFKEQ. The CDR3 extends over 16 amino acids. The CDR3 DNA sequence: TGTGCCAGCAGCGAAGAGATATCAGGCGGAGTTTACGAGCAGTACTTC. It encodes CASSEEISGGVYEQYF.

CDR3 bases: TGCGCCAGCAGCCAGGGGACAGGGCGGGGGGAGCTGTTTTTT. Protein sequence: CASSQGTGRGELFF. The chain carries TRBV5-1 and TRBJ2-2; 9 nucleotides line up with TRBD1. The V and J ends lost 4 bases and 8 bases, in that order; junction bases with no gene match: 6. CDR3 size: 14 residues. The germline V gene encodes CDR1 SGHRS and CDR2 YFSETQ.